These 24 T cell receptor beta chains came from one sample sequenced in a study of blood T cells in healthy people across ages. Alongside a J-beta primer mix, a sample-barcoded 5' primer served in a second PCR lasting about 7 to 12 cycles. TCRdb fed the 5' RACE reads into MiXCR, producing one record per CDR3 protein. The sample yields approximately 1.5 million distinct CDR3 sequences, approximately 43% seen once. Sequenced sample: blood. These TCRs come from a woman between 18 and 30 years old in good health.

This clonotype came up a few times. The V and J genes are TRBV29-1 and TRBJ2-5; D is possibly TRBD1 or TRBD2 (5 bases each). The CDR3 is made up of 13 amino acids. Germline V gene sequence: CDR1 SQVTM, CDR2 ANQGSEA. V shed 6 bases and J shed 4 bases, with 15 bases lying between them. Here the CDR3 reads CSVRGGGLETQYF. In nucleotides, the CDR3 is TGCAGCGTCCGCGGTGGGGGTCTAGAGACCCAGTACTTC.

The chain joins TRBV9 to TRBJ1-4, with D possibly matching TRBD1 (6 bases). Trimming shortened V by 5 bases and J by 0 bases, and 14 bases separated the two germline ends. The CDR3 consists of 16 residues. CDR1 is SGDLS, CDR2 YYNGEE, per germline. As DNA, the CDR3 is TGTGCCAGCAGGAATACGCGACAGGCAACTAATGAAAAACTGTTTTTT. It specifies CASRNTRQATNEKLFF.

This clonotype was seen a handful of times. This chain uses TRBV5-1 with TRBJ1-1; D not resolved. Germline V gene data show CDR1 as SGHRS and CDR2 as YFSETQ. The CDR3 covers 14 residues. The V gene lost 7 bases and the J gene lost 0 bases, with 13 bases spanning the gap. The CDR3 region has the DNA TGCGCCAGCTCCCCTGAAAGGATGAACACTGAAGCTTTCTTT. The encoded protein is CASSPERMNTEAFF.

This chain connects TRBV6-5 to TRBJ1-5, with 8 bases lining up with TRBD1. Germline CDR1 is MNHEY and CDR2 is SVGAGI. V trimming: 8 bases; J trimming: 1 base; junction bases outside the gene matches: 7. The CDR3 sequence is 15 residues long. The CDR3: CASGKDRASNQPQHF. The CDR3 DNA follows: TGTGCCAGCGGGAAGGACAGGGCAAGCAATCAGCCCCAGCATTTT.

The chain joins TRBV25-1 to TRBJ1-2; TRBD1 might be the D (6 bases). Trimming left V 3 bases short and J 8 bases short, with 13 bases between. The CDR3 extends over 13 amino acids. Germline assignment: CDR1 MGHDK and CDR2 SYGVNS. The CDR3 here is CASSDHPGVGYTF. Here the CDR3 DNA reads TGTGCCAGCAGTGACCACCCAGGGGTCGGCTACACCTTC.

The sample holds a few counts of this clonotype. The chain employs TRBV28 and TRBJ2-1; the match to TRBD1 covers 9 bases. Germline V gene sequence: CDR1 MDHEN, CDR2 SYDVKM. This CDR3 comprises 16 residues. Trimming removed 3 bases from V and 4 bases from J; junction bases left unmatched: 7. CDR3 residues: CASSLAGTGLYNEQFF. The CDR3 nucleotides read TGTGCCAGCAGTTTGGCCGGGACAGGGCTTTACAATGAGCAGTTCTTC.

This clonotype showed up many times. This rearrangement joins TRBV20-1 to TRBJ2-1; D gene unclear. Between the trimmed V and J ends, which lost 2 bases and 4 bases, there was a span of 3 bases. The CDR3 contains 11 residues. Germline V gives CDR1 DFQATT, CDR2 SNEGSKA (reference sequence). DNA for the CDR3: TGCAGTGCTAGACGATACAATGAGCAGTTCTTC. It yields the protein CSARRYNEQFF.

This clonotype was seen a handful of times. The chain combines TRBV20-1 with TRBJ2-5; TRBD2 might be the D (5 bases). The ends were cut back, 5 bases at V and 1 base at J, with 8 bases in the middle. CDR1 and CDR2 (germline): DFQATT, SNEGSKA (reference sequence). The CDR3 contains 12 residues. CDR3 in DNA: TGCAGTGCTGGAACTAGCCAAGAGACCCAGTACTTC. It codes for CSAGTSQETQYF.

The CDR3, as DNA: TGTGCCAGCAGCCGCCCCTCCTCCCTTAATGAAAAACTGTTTTTT. It yields the protein CASSRPSSLNEKLFF. The genes are TRBV7-9 and TRBJ1-4, with no clear D. Deletions cut 5 bases from V and 4 bases from J, with 14 bases between. The CDR3 extends over 15 amino acids. Germline loops: CDR1 SEHNR, CDR2 FQNEAQ (reference sequence).

This sequence joins TRBV29-1 and TRBJ2-5, with 7 bases lining up with TRBD1. Germline-derived CDR1 and CDR2 are SQVTM and ANQGSEA. V gave up 4 bases and J gave up 4 bases; unmatched junction bases: 3. The CDR3 spans 12 residues. The CDR3 DNA follows: TGCAGCGTTGGACAGGGTCCAGAGACCCAGTACTTC. Its translation: CSVGQGPETQYF.

The chain employs TRBV20-1 and TRBJ2-2; D is unresolved. The V gene's germline CDR1 is DFQATT and CDR2 SNEGSKA (reference sequence). The CDR3 has 14 amino acids. Trimming took off 3 bases at V and 2 bases at J, with 10 bases between the two ends. CDR3 amino acids: CSASLGPNTGELFF. Written as DNA, the CDR3 is TGCAGTGCTAGCCTCGGGCCTAACACCGGGGAGCTGTTTTTT.

The chain combines TRBV20-1 with TRBJ2-1, with D unclear. CDR1 is DFQATT, CDR2 SNEGSKA, per germline (reference sequence). V was shortened by 6 bases and J by 2 bases, with 11 bases between the two germline ends. This CDR3 contains 13 residues. The CDR3 sequence is CSAPPPTYNEQFF. Here the CDR3 DNA reads TGCAGTGCCCCCCCACCAACCTACAATGAGCAGTTCTTC.

The chain carries TRBV27 and TRBJ1-1; TRBD1 might be the D (5 bases). Germline assignment: CDR1 MNHEY and CDR2 SMNVEV (reference sequence). V was cut by 2 bases and J by 7 bases, with 14 bases left in between. There are 14 residues in the CDR3. CDR3 residues: CASSLRGLQLEAFF. The CDR3, as DNA: TGTGCCAGCAGTTTAAGGGGTTTGCAACTTGAAGCTTTCTTT.

The rearrangement uses TRBV7-2 and TRBJ2-7; no definite D call. The CDR3 spans 14 residues. Looked up from germline, CDR1 is SGHTA and CDR2 is FQGNSA. V was clipped by 1 base and J by 3 bases, with 10 bases between them. The CDR3 spells CASSLGPLNYEQYF. As DNA, the CDR3 is TGTGCCAGCAGCTTAGGCCCCCTTAACTACGAGCAGTACTTC.

Only a few counts were recorded for this clonotype. The V call is TRBV10-3, the J call TRBJ2-5, with D perhaps matching TRBD2 (6 bases). This CDR3 is built from 13 residues. V dropped 8 bases and J dropped 1 base, with 11 bases sitting between them. Germline CDR1 and CDR2: ENHRY and SYGVKD. The DNA for the CDR3 is TGTGCCATCGGCGGGATTACCCAAGAGACCCAGTACTTC. This encodes CAIGGITQETQYF.

The chain recombines TRBV19 with TRBJ2-7, with TRBD1 matching 11 bases. The CDR3 totals 16 residues. V shed 4 bases and J 3 bases; nucleotides not matched to a gene: 8. Germline values: CDR1 LNHDA, CDR2 SQIVND (reference sequence). The CDR3 DNA reads TGTGCCAGTAGTAGAAACGGACAGGGGGCCGGCTACGAGCAGTACTTC. Translation: CASSRNGQGAGYEQYF.

Regarding this clonotype: This is likely a read error, given that the CDR3 carries no conserved phenylalanine or tryptophan at its end. CDR3 in DNA: TGTGCCAGCAGCTGGGGACAGGGGGCGCGTAAGAACACTGAAGCTTTCCTT. Its translation: CASSWGQGARKNTEAFL. V usage is TRBV7-2 and J usage is TRBJ1-1, with 12 bases lining up with TRBD1. The CDR3 totals 17 residues. The V and J ends lost 4 bases and 1 base, in that order; junction bases with no gene match: 7. Germline CDR1 is SGHTA and CDR2 is FQGNSA.

This clonotype came up a few times. The V and J genes are TRBV12-3 or TRBV12-4 and TRBJ1-5; D unclear. The CDR3 runs to 14 residues. V dropped 5 bases and J dropped 4 bases, with 12 bases sitting between them. The CDR3 DNA sequence: TGTGCCAGCAGTACACCGACCGCAAATCAGCCCCAGCATTTT. It is translated as CASSTPTANQPQHF.

The J gene is TRBJ2-5, the V gene TRBV2; 12 nucleotides match TRBD2. This CDR3 is 15 amino acids long. After removal of 7 bases from V and 5 bases from J, the junction contained 8 bases not matched to a gene. CDR1 SNHLY and CDR2 FYNNEI come from the germline V gene. The CDR3 DNA follows: TGTGCCAGCACGGCTAGCGGGAGGGAGTGGGAGACCCAGTACTTC. Translated: CASTASGREWETQYF.

This chain links TRBV24-1 with TRBJ2-7; 7 bases are shared with TRBD2. The CDR3 length is 14 residues. J was trimmed by 0 bases and V by 7 bases; bases with no gene match: 5. From germline, CDR1 is KGHDR and CDR2 SFDVKD. This chain's CDR3 is CATSPASGSYEQYF. In nucleotides, the CDR3 is TGTGCCACCAGCCCCGCTAGCGGCTCCTACGAGCAGTACTTC.

This chain joins TRBV5-1 and TRBJ2-5, with a tentative D call TRBD1 (5 bases). Germline assignment: CDR1 SGHRS and CDR2 YFSETQ. Trimming left V 3 bases short and J 1 base short, with 13 bases between. CDR3 length: 15 residues. The CDR3 loop reads CASSSDRQIQETQYF. The CDR3, as DNA: TGCGCCAGCAGCTCTGACAGACAGATCCAAGAGACCCAGTACTTC.

The sample holds a few counts of this clonotype. This chain joins TRBV13 and TRBJ2-1; the match to TRBD1 covers 7 bases. The germline V gene encodes CDR1 PRHDT and CDR2 FYEKMQ (reference sequence). V shed 5 bases, J shed 9 bases, and the junction held 10 bases outside the gene matches. This CDR3 comprises 14 residues. The CDR3 is CASSERQGVGEQFF. The DNA for the CDR3 is TGTGCCAGCAGCGAACGCCAGGGGGTCGGTGAGCAGTTCTTC.

The chain recombines TRBV29-1 with TRBJ2-5, with D perhaps TRBD2 (5 bases). Germline-derived CDR1 and CDR2 are SQVTM and ANQGSEA. Trimming took 1 base from V and 4 from J, leaving 13 bases between them. CDR3 size: 14 residues. The CDR3 nucleotides read TGCAGCGTTGAAGGCACGGGGATCGGAGAGACCCAGTACTTC. Its translation is CSVEGTGIGETQYF.

The CDR3 region has the DNA TGTGCCACCAGTGACTGGACTTATGGCTACACCTTC. Encoded protein: CATSDWTYGYTF. The gene calls are TRBV24-1 and TRBJ1-2; no definite D call. Germline lookup yields CDR1 KGHDR and CDR2 SFDVKD. Trimming took 4 bases from V and 5 from J, leaving 7 bases between them. The CDR3 sequence is 12 residues long.